The 30 T cell receptor beta chains in this list originate from one sample, sequenced in a study of blood T cell repertoires in COVID-19. Data came from immunoSEQ multiplex PCR; TCRdb stores just in-frame clones and leaves some out. The profile shows a few hundred thousand clones, around 86% of them singletons. Sequencing was performed on peripheral blood. These receptor sequences come from a woman aged 50 to 65 with acute or convalescent COVID-19.

This chain connects TRBV18 to TRBJ2-3, with TRBD2 identical over 11 bases. The trim removed 2 bases at V and 3 bases at J, leaving 4 bases unmatched. This CDR3 region has 16 residues. Germline values: CDR1 KGHSH, CDR2 LQKENI. In DNA form, the CDR3 reads TGTGCCAGCTCACCATACACTAGCGGGAGTACAGATACGCAGTATTTT. The encoded protein is CASSPYTSGSTDTQYF.

Only one count was recorded for this clone. The chain employs TRBV7-2 and TRBJ2-3; tentatively, D is TRBD2 (5 bases). The CDR3 sequence is 13 residues long. The V and J ends lost 5 bases and 6 bases respectively, with 12 bases between them. Germline assignment: CDR1 SGHTA and CDR2 FQGNSA. The chain's CDR3 is CASSPGSRDTQYF. CDR3 bases: TGTGCCAGCAGCCCGGGGTCCCGGGATACGCAGTATTTT.

This rearrangement joins TRBV7-2 to TRBJ2-7, with TRBD2 matching 8 bases. This CDR3 spans 15 amino acids. V shed 1 base and J 5 bases; nucleotides not matched to a gene: 7. Germline CDR1 is SGHTA and CDR2 is FQGNSA. The CDR3 sequence: CASSLVSGGHHEQYF. The CDR3 DNA reads TGTGCCAGCAGCTTAGTATCGGGAGGGCACCACGAGCAGTACTTC. Full variable domain (rest looked up from reference TRBV7-2 and TRBJ2-7): GAGVSQSPSNKVTEKGKDVELRCDPISGHTALYWYRQSLGQGLEFLIYFQGNSAPDKSGLPSDRFSAERTGGSVSTLTIQRTQQEDSAVYLCASSLVSGGHHEQYFGPGTRLTVT.

The V gene is TRBV5-5, the J gene TRBJ2-1, with TRBD2 matching over 10 bases. The germline V gene has CDR1 SGHKS and CDR2 YYEKEE (reference sequence). This CDR3 comprises 16 residues. Trimming at V came to 0 bases and at J to 8 bases, leaving 8 bases not matched to a gene. CDR3 loop: CASSLGLAGVQDEQFF. The DNA for the CDR3 is TGTGCCAGCAGCTTGGGTCTAGCGGGAGTTCAGGATGAGCAGTTCTTC.

In this sample, this clone turned up a few times. The chain links TRBV18 to TRBJ1-4; tentatively, D is TRBD1 (6 bases). This CDR3 region has 16 residues. Germline V gives CDR1 KGHSH, CDR2 LQKENI. Trimming took off 0 bases at V and 4 bases at J, with 12 bases between the two ends. In DNA, the CDR3 is TGTGCCAGCTCACCACCGACAGGTGGAAGTAATGAAAAACTGTTTTTT. It codes for CASSPPTGGSNEKLFF.

This chain connects TRBV27 to TRBJ2-5; a weak D match, TRBD2 (5 bases). The CDR3 contains 13 residues. V lost 8 bases and J lost 5, with 15 bases in between. Germline V gene lookup returns CDR1 MNHEY and CDR2 SMNVEV (reference sequence). The CDR3 is CASSFTGLETQYF. CDR3 bases: TGTGCCAGCTCCTTTACGGGATTGGAGACCCAGTACTTC.

The rearrangement uses TRBV3-1 (or the pseudogene TRBV3-2) and TRBJ2-1, with D uncertain. This CDR3 spans 14 amino acids. Trimming left V 1 base short and J 8 bases short, with 12 bases between. CDR1 and CDR2 (germline): LGHDT, YNNKEL (reference sequence). The CDR3 sequence is CASSQGLYEDEQFF. In nucleotides, the CDR3 is TGTGCCAGCAGCCAAGGGTTGTACGAGGATGAGCAGTTCTTC.

V and J are TRBV18 and TRBJ2-7; TRBD1 is a possible D gene (5 bases). This CDR3 is 15 amino acids long. Germline CDR1 KGHSH, CDR2 LQKENI. V was pared by 1 base and J by 3 bases, with 13 bases between. CDR3 loop: CASSPRQAGFYEQYF. CDR3 in DNA: TGTGCCAGCTCACCACGCCAGGCAGGGTTCTACGAGCAGTACTTC.

V gene TRBV18 combines with J gene TRBJ2-7; 8 nucleotides match TRBD2. V lost 5 bases to trimming and J lost 3 bases; unmatched junction nucleotides: 6. This CDR3 is 14 amino acids long. Germline CDR1 and CDR2: KGHSH and LQKENI. Written as DNA, the CDR3 is TGTGCCAGCTCAGCCGGGACTAGAATCTACGAGCAGTACTTC. Translation: CASSAGTRIYEQYF.

The rearrangement joins TRBV5-4 to TRBJ2-7, with 8 positions matching TRBD1. Germline V gene lookup returns CDR1 SGHNT and CDR2 YYREEE (reference sequence). The CDR3 runs 16 residues. Trimming removed 4 bases from V and 5 bases from J; junction bases left unmatched: 14. CDR3 loop: CASSPTGGAEDDEQYF. DNA for the CDR3: TGTGCCAGCAGCCCTACAGGGGGAGCCGAGGACGACGAGCAGTACTTC. The variable domain in full, with the rest retrieved from reference TRBV5-4 and TRBJ2-7, is ETGVTQSPTHLIKTRGQQVTLRCSSQSGHNTVSWYQQALGQGPQFIFQYYREEENGRGNFPPRFSGLQFPNYSSELNVNALELDDSALYLCASSPTGGAEDDEQYFGPGTRLTVT.

The J gene is TRBJ1-5, the V gene TRBV11-2, with 9 nucleotides matching TRBD1. CDR3 size: 14 residues. CDR1 and CDR2 from the germline V gene are SGHAT and FQNNGV. V shed 4 bases and J 4 bases; nucleotides not matched to a gene: 2. The CDR3 DNA reads as TGTGCCAGCAGCTCAGGACAGGGGAATCAGCCCCAGCATTTT. Protein sequence: CASSSGQGNQPQHF. The full variable domain, in which reference TRBV11-2 and TRBJ1-5 provide the parts outside the CDR3, is EAGVAQSPRYKIIEKRQSVAFWCNPISGHATLYWYQQILGQGPKLLIQFQNNGVVDDSQLPKDRFSAERLKGVDSTLKIQPAKLEDSAVYLCASSSGQGNQPQHFGDGTRLSIL.

This chain links TRBV5-6 with TRBJ1-2, with a weak D call TRBD1 (5 bases). Germline V gives CDR1 SGHDT, CDR2 YYEEEE. The CDR3 is 16 amino acids. V was clipped by 4 bases and J by 3 bases, with 19 bases between them. CDR3 nucleotides: TGTGCCAGCAGCGCCGGATGGAACCCAGGGTACTATGGCTACACCTTC. It yields the protein CASSAGWNPGYYGYTF.

This clone showed up just a few times. The chain carries TRBV7-8 and TRBJ2-1; D is ambiguous. The CDR3 is 11 residues long. V shed 3 bases and J shed 7 bases, with 4 bases lying between them. Looked up from germline, CDR1 is SGHVS and CDR2 is FQNEAQ. This chain's CDR3 is CASSLSNEQFF. The DNA of the CDR3 is TGTGCCAGCAGCTTGTCGAATGAGCAGTTCTTC.

In this sample, this clone turned up once. The chain uses TRBV28 and TRBJ1-1, with 8 nucleotides matching TRBD1. The trim removed 6 bases at V and 4 bases at J, leaving 10 bases unmatched. This CDR3 comprises 15 residues. Germline V gene lookup returns CDR1 MDHEN and CDR2 SYDVKM. DNA of the CDR3: TGTGCCAGCAGCAAATTACAGGGGGTGATCACTGAAGCTTTCTTT. Its protein product is CASSKLQGVITEAFF.

The genes are TRBV6-2 or TRBV6-3 and TRBJ2-5; D uncertain. The ends were cut back, 3 bases at V and 4 bases at J, with 9 bases in the middle. Looked up from germline, CDR1 is MNHEY and CDR2 is SVGEGT. The CDR3 extends over 13 amino acids. The chain's CDR3 is CASSYWSRETQYF. Written as DNA, the CDR3 is TGTGCCAGCAGTTATTGGTCGAGAGAGACCCAGTACTTC.

The chain couples TRBV21-1 to TRBJ2-7; TRBD1 is the table's D call, not checked against the DNA. TRBV21-1 is reported as a pseudogene. This CDR3 has 14 residues. CDR3 in DNA: TGTGCCAGCAGCGGTCTCAGACAGTCCTACGAGCAGTACTTC. Protein product: CASSGLRQSYEQYF.

The V call is TRBV3-1 (or the pseudogene TRBV3-2), the J call TRBJ1-2; weak D call: TRBD1 (6 bases). Germline V CDR1 and CDR2: LGHDT, YNNKEL (reference sequence). The CDR3 covers 14 residues. The germline V and J ends were trimmed by 4 bases and 4 bases, with 13 bases remaining between them. CDR3 region: CASSPTTGTYGYTF. DNA for the CDR3: TGTGCCAGCAGCCCCACGACAGGTACCTATGGCTACACCTTC.

J is TRBJ2-7 and V is TRBV5-5; 11 positions agree with TRBD1. CDR1 and CDR2 from the germline V gene are SGHKS and YYEKEE (reference sequence). V was pared by 0 bases and J by 3 bases, with 5 bases of the junction left unmatched. This CDR3 spans 16 amino acids. CDR3: CASSLAFGTGGYEQYF. CDR3 DNA: TGTGCCAGCAGCTTGGCCTTTGGGACAGGGGGCTACGAGCAGTACTTC. Complete variable domain (other parts from reference TRBV5-5 and TRBJ2-7): DAGVTQSPTHLIKTRGQQVTLRCSPISGHKSVSWYQQVLGQGPQFIFQYYEKEERGRGNFPDRFSARQFPNYSSELNVNALLLGDSALYLCASSLAFGTGGYEQYFGPGTRLTVT.

V is TRBV12-3 or TRBV12-4 and J is TRBJ2-7, with D unclear. V was cut by 4 bases and J by 0 bases, with 4 bases left in between. This CDR3 has 12 amino acids. This chain's CDR3 is CASSSFSYEQYF. CDR3 sequence (DNA): TGTGCCAGCAGTTCCTTCTCCTACGAGCAGTACTTC.

The chain links TRBV5-1 to TRBJ1-4; TRBD1 matches at 7 bases. The length of the CDR3 is 13 residues. The V segment lost 4 bases and the J segment 8 bases; nucleotides outside the gene matches: 5. CDR1 is SGHRS and CDR2 is YFSETQ in the germline V gene. CDR3 nucleotide sequence: TGCGCCAGCAGCCTCATGACAGGGGAAAAACTGTTTTTT. Encoded protein: CASSLMTGEKLFF.

The V call is TRBV7-9, the J call TRBJ1-1; the match to TRBD1 covers 12 bases. The junction had 4 bases not matched to a gene; V was cut back by 3 bases and J by 11 bases. The CDR3 length is 13 residues. Germline CDR1 is SEHNR and CDR2 is FQNEAQ (reference sequence). CDR3 amino acids: CASSFRDRGLAFF. DNA of the CDR3: TGTGCCAGCAGCTTCCGGGACAGGGGGCTGGCTTTCTTT.

The chain recombines TRBV5-5 with TRBJ2-7, with TRBD1 matching over 8 bases. The CDR3 has 13 amino acids. V gave up 4 bases and J gave up 6 bases; unmatched junction bases: 6. CDR1 is SGHKS, CDR2 YYEKEE, per germline (reference sequence). The CDR3 protein is CASSLTGVGEQYF. CDR3 nucleotides: TGTGCCAGCAGCCTGACAGGGGTCGGCGAGCAGTACTTC.

This clone came up a few times. The chain is built from TRBV7-9 and TRBJ1-2; D call uncertain. The germline gives CDR1 SEHNR, CDR2 FQNEAQ (reference sequence). This CDR3 is 15 amino acids long. The V gene lost 0 bases and the J gene lost 2 bases, with 10 bases spanning the gap. Here the CDR3 reads CASSLAAGSNYGYTF. The CDR3, as DNA: TGTGCCAGCAGCTTAGCGGCAGGTTCGAACTATGGCTACACCTTC.

V and J are TRBV30 and TRBJ1-1; 11 nucleotides agree with TRBD1. The germline gives CDR1 GTSNPN, CDR2 SVGIG (reference sequence). The CDR3 covers 16 residues. J gave up 4 bases and V 3 bases, and 10 bases lay outside the gene matches. The CDR3 sequence is CAWSGLGQGASTEAFF. CDR3 nucleotide sequence: TGTGCCTGGAGCGGGCTCGGACAGGGGGCGAGCACTGAAGCTTTCTTT.

The gene calls are TRBV3-1 (or the pseudogene TRBV3-2) and TRBJ2-1; TRBD1 is a possible D gene (6 bases). Germline lookup yields CDR1 LGHDT and CDR2 YNNKEL (reference sequence). The CDR3 is 15 residues long. V lost 4 bases and J 0 bases, leaving 10 bases between the germline ends. The CDR3 sequence is CASSRRGISYNEQFF. Written as DNA, the CDR3 is TGTGCCAGCAGCCGCAGGGGAATCTCCTACAATGAGCAGTTCTTC.

The genes are TRBV7-2 and TRBJ2-7, with a tentative D call TRBD1 (5 bases). Germline CDR1 SGHTA, CDR2 FQGNSA. V was trimmed by 6 bases and J by 2 bases, leaving 11 bases between them. This CDR3 comprises 13 residues. CDR3 sequence reads: CASSSDSPYEQYF. The CDR3 region has the DNA TGTGCCAGCAGTTCTGACAGCCCCTACGAGCAGTACTTC.

V is TRBV2 and J is TRBJ2-7; 7 nucleotides agree with TRBD2. J gave up 0 bases and V 4 bases, and 6 bases lay outside the gene matches. The CDR3 loop spans 15 amino acids. Germline CDR1 reads SNHLY; CDR2 reads FYNNEI. This chain's CDR3 is CASSVVAGPSYEQYF. For the CDR3, the DNA is TGTGCCAGCAGTGTAGTAGCGGGTCCCTCCTACGAGCAGTACTTC. Filled out from reference TRBV2 and TRBJ2-7, the complete variable domain reads EPEVTQTPSHQVTQMGQEVILRCVPISNHLYFYWYRQILGQKVEFLVSFYNNEISEKSEIFDDQFSVERPDGSNFTLKIRSTKLEDSAMYFCASSVVAGPSYEQYFGPGTRLTVT.

This chain connects TRBV3-1 (or the pseudogene TRBV3-2) to TRBJ2-3; 12 nucleotides line up with TRBD2. The CDR3 runs 15 residues. V shed 6 bases, J shed 4 bases, and the junction held 5 bases outside the gene matches. The germline V gene has CDR1 LGHDT and CDR2 YNNKEL (reference sequence). The CDR3 protein is CASSSLAGGPDTQYF. DNA for the CDR3: TGTGCCAGCAGTAGTCTAGCGGGAGGGCCAGATACGCAGTATTTT.

This rearrangement joins TRBV2 to TRBJ1-1; no clear D. Germline CDR1 SNHLY, CDR2 FYNNEI. CDR3 length: 14 residues. Trimming took 6 bases from V and 1 from J, leaving 12 bases between them. The CDR3 region is CASRPRAGNTEAFF. CDR3 sequence (DNA): TGTGCCAGCAGGCCCCGGGCGGGGAACACTGAAGCTTTCTTT.

The J gene is TRBJ2-6, the V gene TRBV18; D is possibly TRBD1 (5 bases). CDR3 length: 18 amino acids. Between the trimmed V and J ends, which lost 5 bases and 0 bases, there was a span of 17 bases. Germline loops: CDR1 KGHSH, CDR2 LQKENI. The chain's CDR3 is CASSYWSLDSSGANVLTF. In nucleotides, the CDR3 is TGTGCCAGCTCATACTGGAGCCTTGACAGCTCTGGGGCCAACGTCCTGACTTTC. The entire variable domain, with the rest obtained from reference TRBV18 and TRBJ2-6, is as follows: NAGVMQNPRHLVRRRGQEARLRCSPMKGHSHVYWYRQLPEEGLKFMVYLQKENIIDESGMPKERFSAEFPKEGPSILRIQQVVRGDSAAYFCASSYWSLDSSGANVLTFGAGSRLTVL.